This T cell receptor beta chain was found in a study of control samples from healthy donors and cancer patients. Sequencing used immunoSEQ multiplex PCR; TCRdb keeps in-frame clones, though not all of them. Here the sample spans 130,000 to 150,000 clones, 80% to 95% being singletons. Trimming removed 4 bases from V and 0 bases from J, with 9 bases in between. CDR3 length: 15 amino acids. Germline V lookup: CDR1 KGHSY, CDR2 FQNENV. The rearrangement uses TRBV16 and TRBJ1-4; D remains unclear. Sequenced material: blood. This receptor was taken from a man younger than 40 in good health. The CDR3 nucleotides are TGTGCCAGCAGCCCTACAACCGCAACTAATGAAAAACTGTTTTTT. Protein product: CASSPTTATNEKLFF.